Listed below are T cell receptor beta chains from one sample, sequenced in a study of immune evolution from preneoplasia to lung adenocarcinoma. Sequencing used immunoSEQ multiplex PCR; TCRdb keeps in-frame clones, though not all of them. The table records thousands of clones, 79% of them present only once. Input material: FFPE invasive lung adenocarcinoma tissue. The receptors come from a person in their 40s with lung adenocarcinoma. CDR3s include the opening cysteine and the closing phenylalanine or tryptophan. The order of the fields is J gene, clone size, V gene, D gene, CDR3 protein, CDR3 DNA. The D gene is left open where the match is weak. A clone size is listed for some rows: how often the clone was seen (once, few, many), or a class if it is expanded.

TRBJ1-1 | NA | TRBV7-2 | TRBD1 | CASIDRGFGNTEAFF | TGTGCCAGCATCGACAGGGGGTTCGGGAACACTGAAGCTTTCTTT
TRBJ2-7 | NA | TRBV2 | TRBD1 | CASSITGTGFFSYEQYF | TGTGCCAGCAGTATCACCGGGACAGGGTTCTTTTCCTACGAGCAGTACTTC
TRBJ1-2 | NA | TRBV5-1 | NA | CASSPGIDARSANYGYTF | TGCGCCAGCAGCCCCGGGATTGACGCCCGATCTGCCAACTATGGCTACACCTTC
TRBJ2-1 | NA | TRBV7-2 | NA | CASSPTGASHEQFF | TGTGCCAGCAGCCCAACTGGGGCTTCACATGAGCAGTTCTTC
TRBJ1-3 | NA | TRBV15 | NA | CATSRDLNSGNTIYF | TGTGCCACCAGCAGAGATCTCAATTCTGGAAACACCATATATTTT
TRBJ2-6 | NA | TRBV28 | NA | CASSPGTNSGANVLTF | TGTGCCAGCAGTCCTGGGACAAACTCTGGGGCCAACGTCCTGACTTTC
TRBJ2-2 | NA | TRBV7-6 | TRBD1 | CASSLLQGGGGELFF | TGTGCCAGCAGCTTACTACAGGGGGGAGGCGGGGAGCTGTTTTTT
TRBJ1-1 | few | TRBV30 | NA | CAWSGQVEAFF | TGTGCCTGGAGTGGACAGGTTGAAGCTTTCTTT
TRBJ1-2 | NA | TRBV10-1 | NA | CASSLRNYGYTF | TGCGCCAGCAGTTTGAGAAACTATGGCTACACCTTC
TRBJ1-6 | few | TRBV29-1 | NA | CSVPSWGRRDLDYNSPLHF | TGCAGCGTCCCGAGCTGGGGACGACGAGACCTCGACTATAATTCACCCCTCCACTTT
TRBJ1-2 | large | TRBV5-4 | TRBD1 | CASSLANIAGGSGYTF | TGTGCCAGCAGCTTGGCCAATATCGCAGGGGGCTCTGGCTACACCTTC
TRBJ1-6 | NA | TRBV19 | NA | CASSPSYNSPLHF | TGTGCCAGTAGTCCCAGCTATAATTCACCCCTCCACTTT
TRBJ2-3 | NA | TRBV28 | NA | CASSAVVGSGDTDTQYF | TGTGCCAGCAGTGCGGTCGTGGGTAGCGGAGACACAGATACGCAGTATTTT
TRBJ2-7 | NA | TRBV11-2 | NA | CASSLGIVYEQYF | TGTGCCAGCAGCTTAGGGATCGTCTACGAGCAGTACTTC
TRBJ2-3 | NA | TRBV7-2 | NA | CASSLAATGATDTQYF | TGTGCCAGCAGCTTAGCGGCAACGGGAGCCACAGATACGCAGTATTTT
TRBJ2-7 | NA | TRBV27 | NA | CASRTRNSYEQYF | TGTGCCAGCAGGACCCGTAACTCCTACGAACAGTACTTC
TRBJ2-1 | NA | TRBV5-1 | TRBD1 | CASSSDRVVNEQFF | TGCGCCAGCAGTAGTGACAGGGTAGTGAATGAGCAGTTCTTC
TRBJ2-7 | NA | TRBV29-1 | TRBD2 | CSVGLAGAGEQYF | TGCAGCGTTGGGCTAGCGGGAGCAGGGGAGCAGTACTTC
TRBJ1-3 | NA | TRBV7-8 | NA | CASSYRIPGSLYF | TGTGCCAGCAGCTATAGAATCCCAGGGAGTCTATATTTT
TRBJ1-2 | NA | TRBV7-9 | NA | CASSLEKDGYTF | TGTGCCAGCAGCTTGGAGAAGGATGGCTACACCTTC
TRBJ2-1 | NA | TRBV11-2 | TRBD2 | CASTPTSGSYNEQFF | TGTGCCAGCACCCCGACTAGCGGGAGTTACAATGAGCAGTTCTTC
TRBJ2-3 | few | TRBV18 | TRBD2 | CASSPRTSGRFRDTQYF | TGTGCCAGCTCACCGAGGACTAGCGGGAGGTTTAGAGATACGCAGTATTTT
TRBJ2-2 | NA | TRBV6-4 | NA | CASSDSTDTGELFF | TGTGCCAGCAGTGACTCGACAGACACCGGGGAGCTGTTTTTT
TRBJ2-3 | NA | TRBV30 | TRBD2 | CAWGLAGADTQYF | TGTGCCTGGGGACTAGCGGGGGCAGATACGCAGTATTTT
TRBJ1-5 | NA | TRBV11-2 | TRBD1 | CASSLDRGLYQPQHF | TGTGCCAGCAGCTTGGACAGGGGGCTGTATCAGCCCCAGCATTTT
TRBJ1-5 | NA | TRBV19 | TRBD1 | CASSFSGTGDQPQHF | TGTGCCAGTAGTTTTTCCGGGACAGGTGATCAGCCCCAGCATTTT
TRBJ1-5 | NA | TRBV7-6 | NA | CASSVQGPNQPQHF | TGTGCCAGCAGCGTCCAGGGGCCAAACCAGCCCCAGCATTTT
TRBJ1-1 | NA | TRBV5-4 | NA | CASSLYLGASTEAFF | TGTGCCAGCAGCTTGTATTTGGGGGCAAGCACTGAAGCTTTCTTT
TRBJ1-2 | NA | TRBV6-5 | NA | CASSYSTGTYGYTF | TGTGCCAGCAGTTACTCTACAGGGACCTATGGCTACACCTTC
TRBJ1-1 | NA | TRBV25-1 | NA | CASREGWNTEAFF | TGTGCCAGCAGGGAAGGGTGGAACACTGAAGCTTTCTTT
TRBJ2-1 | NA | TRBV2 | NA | CASSVSNEQFF | TGTGCCAGCAGTGTTAGTAATGAGCAGTTCTTC
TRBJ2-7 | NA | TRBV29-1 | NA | CSVTGNYEQYF | TGCAGCGTGACAGGAAACTACGAGCAGTACTTC
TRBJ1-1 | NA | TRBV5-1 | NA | CASSLVDPRSEAFF | TGCGCCAGCAGCTTGGTGGACCCGCGCTCTGAAGCTTTCTTT
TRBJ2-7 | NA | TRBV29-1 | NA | CSVDAGRFGYEQYF | TGCAGCGTTGACGCAGGGAGGTTCGGCTACGAGCAGTACTTC
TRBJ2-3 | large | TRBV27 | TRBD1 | CASQTTGVADTQYF | TGTGCCAGCCAAACAACAGGGGTGGCAGATACGCAGTATTTT
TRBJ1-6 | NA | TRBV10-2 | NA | CASSEWGRPLHF | TGCGCCAGCAGTGAATGGGGCCGACCCCTCCACTTT
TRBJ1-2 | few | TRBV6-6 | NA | CASRTQQVTNYGYTF | TGTGCCAGCAGGACACAACAGGTTACTAACTATGGCTACACCTTC
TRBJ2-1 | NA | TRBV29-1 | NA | CSVRGASYNEQFF | TGCAGCGTTCGGGGGGCTTCCTACAATGAGCAGTTCTTC
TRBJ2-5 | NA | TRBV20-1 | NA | CSALGETQYF | TGCAGTGCCCTCGGAGAGACCCAGTACTTC
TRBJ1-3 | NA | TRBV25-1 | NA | CASSEYEQTGNTIYF | TGTGCCAGCAGTGAATATGAGCAAACGGGAAACACTATATATTTT
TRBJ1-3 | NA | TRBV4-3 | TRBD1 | CASSQDRQGFGNTIYF | TGCGCCAGCAGCCAAGATCGACAGGGATTTGGAAACACCATATATTTT
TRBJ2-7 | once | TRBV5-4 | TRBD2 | CASSLTLAGGLSYEQYF | TGTGCCAGCAGCTTGACGCTAGCGGGAGGGCTTTCCTACGAGCAGTACTTC
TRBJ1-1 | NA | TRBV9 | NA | CASSSRGQGGTEAFF | TGTGCCAGCAGCTCCCGGGGGCAGGGTGGGACTGAAGCTTTCTTT
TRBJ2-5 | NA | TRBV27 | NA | CASKLQEPVETQYF | TGTGCCAGCAAACTGCAGGAACCTGTAGAGACCCAGTACTTC
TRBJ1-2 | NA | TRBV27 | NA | CASSLSGARQNYGYTF | TGTGCCAGCAGTTTAAGTGGGGCAAGACAGAACTATGGCTACACCTTC
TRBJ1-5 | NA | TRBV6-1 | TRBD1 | CASSDSTGTGNQPQHF | TGTGCCAGCAGTGATTCCACAGGGACAGGGAATCAGCCCCAGCATTTT
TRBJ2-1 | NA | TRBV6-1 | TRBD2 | CASSESGGYNEQFF | TGTGCCAGCAGTGAAAGCGGGGGGTACAATGAGCAGTTCTTC
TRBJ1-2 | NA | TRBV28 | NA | CASSATVNYGYTF | TGTGCCAGCAGTGCGACAGTTAACTATGGCTACACCTTC
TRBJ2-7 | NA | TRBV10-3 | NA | CAISGNYEQYF | TGTGCCATCAGTGGGAACTACGAGCAGTACTTC
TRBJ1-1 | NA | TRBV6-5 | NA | CASSHGTHEAFF | TGTGCCAGCAGCCACGGGACGCATGAAGCTTTCTTT
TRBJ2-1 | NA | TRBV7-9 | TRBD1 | CASSRPGQGTDNEQFF | TGTGCCAGCAGTCGTCCGGGACAGGGGACCGACAATGAGCAGTTCTTC
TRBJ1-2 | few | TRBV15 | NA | CATSRELTAYGYTF | TGTGCCACCAGCAGAGAACTGACTGCCTATGGCTACACCTTC
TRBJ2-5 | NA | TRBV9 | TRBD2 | CASSVAGLASETQYF | TGTGCCAGCAGCGTAGCGGGACTAGCGTCTGAGACCCAGTACTTC
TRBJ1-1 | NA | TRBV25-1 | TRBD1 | CASSGQGLSAFF | TGTGCCAGCAGTGGACAGGGGCTCTCAGCTTTCTTT
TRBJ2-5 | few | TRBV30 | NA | CAWSGGQLQETQYF | TGTGCCTGGAGTGGAGGACAGCTCCAAGAGACCCAGTACTTC